These 25 T cell receptor beta chains were all obtained from the same sample, sequenced in a study of cytomegalovirus exposure and HLA in healthy donors. TCRdb's copy holds only in-frame clones and misses some; the assay was immunoSEQ multiplex PCR. The sample lists about 120,000 clones, 85% to 90% seen once, with about 6.3% in the top ten. Specimen: PBMCs. Receptors were obtained from a woman younger than 30 in good health and CMV-seropositive.

The chain combines TRBV7-8 with TRBJ1-2, with a possible D match to TRBD1 (6 bases). CDR1 is SGHVS and CDR2 is FQNEAQ in the germline V gene. The CDR3 is made up of 14 amino acids. V lost 2 bases to trimming and J lost 6 bases, with 13 bases between them. The chain's CDR3 is CASSLRSGVNGYTF. DNA for the CDR3: TGTGCCAGCAGCTTACGGTCAGGGGTCAATGGCTACACCTTC.

The chain combines TRBV7-2 with TRBJ2-7; a possible D gene is TRBD2 (6 bases). The CDR3 contains 15 residues. The ends were cut back, 3 bases at V and 2 bases at J, with 14 bases in the middle. Germline CDR1 and CDR2: SGHTA and FQGNSA. CDR3 nucleotides: TGTGCCAGCAGCTTCCGGCGGGATTTAACCTACGAGCAGTACTTC. Protein sequence: CASSFRRDLTYEQYF.

This clone was seen only once. This sequence joins TRBV28 and TRBJ2-7; a weak D match, TRBD1 (6 bases). V was clipped by 3 bases and J by 0 bases, with 18 bases between them. The CDR3 length is 17 residues. Germline lookup yields CDR1 MDHEN and CDR2 SYDVKM. The CDR3 bases are TGTGCCAGCAGTTTCGTAACTACAGGGTTGGGCTCCTACGAGCAGTACTTC. Protein sequence: CASSFVTTGLGSYEQYF.

The CDR3 nucleotides read TGTGCCAGCAGCGTAGATAGGGGCTCGTGGACCGGGGAGCTGTTTTTT. It specifies CASSVDRGSWTGELFF. J is TRBJ2-2 and V is TRBV9, with D maybe TRBD1 (5 bases). There are 16 residues in the CDR3. V dropped 0 bases and J dropped 5 bases, with 14 bases sitting between them. CDR1 SGDLS and CDR2 YYNGEE come from the germline V gene.

J is TRBJ2-1 and V is TRBV9, with TRBD1 matching over 8 bases. The CDR3 totals 15 residues. In germline, CDR1 is SGDLS, CDR2 YYNGEE. V lost 4 bases and J lost 1; bases outside the gene matches: 4. The CDR3 region is CASSLQGVSYNEQFF. The CDR3 region has the DNA TGTGCCAGCAGCCTACAGGGGGTGTCCTACAATGAGCAGTTCTTC.

The V gene is TRBV30, the J gene TRBJ2-5; TRBD2 matches at 11 bases. J was trimmed by 5 bases and V by 2 bases; bases with no gene match: 4. CDR3 length: 14 amino acids. The germline CDR1 and CDR2 sequences are GTSNPN and SVGIG (reference sequence). CDR3 in DNA: TGTGCCTGGAGTCTAGCGGGAGGTTCGGAGACCCAGTACTTC. Its protein product is CAWSLAGGSETQYF.

This chain joins TRBV6-1 and TRBJ1-1; D might be TRBD1 (5 bases). Germline assignment: CDR1 MNHNS and CDR2 SASEGT. Trimming pared 6 bases from V and 5 bases from J, leaving 13 bases between. The CDR3 contains 13 residues. In nucleotides, the CDR3 is TGTGCCAGCAGGTGGCAGGGTGGGACTGAAGCTTTCTTT. Translated: CASRWQGGTEAFF.

The CDR3 DNA follows: TGTGCCAGCAGTGAGTGGACAGGGGGCAATCAGCCCCAGCATTTT. This encodes CASSEWTGGNQPQHF. The rearrangement joins TRBV2 to TRBJ1-5; 9 nucleotides align to TRBD1. Trimming removed 3 bases from V and 2 bases from J; junction bases left unmatched: 2. The CDR3 spans 15 residues. Germline V gene sequence: CDR1 SNHLY, CDR2 FYNNEI. The whole variable domain, filled in from reference TRBV2 and TRBJ1-5, reads EPEVTQTPSHQVTQMGQEVILRCVPISNHLYFYWYRQILGQKVEFLVSFYNNEISEKSEIFDDQFSVERPDGSNFTLKIRSTKLEDSAMYFCASSEWTGGNQPQHFGDGTRLSIL.

The chain is built from TRBV11-3 and TRBJ2-7; possible D gene TRBD1, 6 bases. This CDR3 has 14 amino acids. Trimming shortened V by 0 bases and J by 6 bases, and 12 bases separated the two germline ends. CDR1 is SGHNT and CDR2 is YENEEA in the germline V gene. CDR3 loop: CASSLEQGAGEQYF. The DNA for the CDR3 is TGTGCCAGCAGCTTAGAACAGGGAGCAGGCGAGCAGTACTTC. Combining the CDR3 with reference TRBV11-3 and TRBJ2-7 gives the whole variable domain EAGVVQSPRYKIIEKKQPVAFWCNPISGHNTLYWYLQNLGQGPELLIRYENEEAVDDSQLPKDRFSAERLKGVDSTLKIQPAELGDSAVYLCASSLEQGAGEQYFGPGTRLTVT.

This sequence joins TRBV9 and TRBJ2-5; D possibly corresponds to TRBD1 (6 bases). There are 14 residues in the CDR3. Germline CDR1 is SGDLS and CDR2 is YYNGEE. V was cut by 2 bases and J by 5 bases, with 13 bases left in between. The CDR3 DNA follows: TGTGCCAGCAGCGTGGGCAGGGGCTGGGAGACCCAGTACTTC. Encoded protein: CASSVGRGWETQYF.

The table lists this clone with a count of one. The chain uses TRBV10-3 and TRBJ2-7; D is perhaps TRBD2 (6 bases). Between the trimmed V and J ends, which lost 0 bases and 4 bases, there was a span of 10 bases. CDR1 and CDR2 from the germline V gene are ENHRY and SYGVKD. The CDR3 runs to 14 residues. CDR3 DNA: TGTGCCATCAGTGAGTCGGGACTTCGATACGAGCAGTACTTC. Its translation: CAISESGLRYEQYF.

Comment on this clone: Other DNA sequences in this sample translate to the same CDR3. The gene calls are TRBV27 and TRBJ1-4; 10 nucleotides line up with TRBD1. The CDR3 contains 15 residues. The germline gives CDR1 MNHEY, CDR2 SMNVEV (reference sequence). The V gene end was trimmed by 5 bases and the J gene end by 7 bases; junction bases not matched to a gene: 7. The CDR3 DNA reads as TGTGCCAGCAGTAGATGGACAGGGGGGGGTGAAAAACTGTTTTTT. Its protein is CASSRWTGGGEKLFF.

The genes are TRBV9 and TRBJ1-1, with D uncertain. Germline V CDR1 and CDR2: SGDLS, YYNGEE. Trimming stripped 7 bases from V and 0 bases from J, with 13 bases between. The CDR3 has 14 amino acids. The CDR3 loop is CASGLGPVNTEAFF. The CDR3 DNA is TGTGCCAGCGGCCTTGGGCCTGTGAACACTGAAGCTTTCTTT.

This rearrangement joins TRBV11-1 to TRBJ2-1; the match to TRBD2 covers 12 bases. Germline lookup yields CDR1 SGHAT and CDR2 FQDESV (reference sequence). Trimming removed 1 base from V and 5 bases from J; junction bases left unmatched: 0. This CDR3 has 15 residues. CDR3 DNA sequence: TGTGCCAGCAGCTTAGGGACTAGCGGGAACAATGAGCAGTTCTTC. Amino acid sequence: CASSLGTSGNNEQFF.

The J gene is TRBJ2-5, the V gene TRBV4-1, with TRBD2 matching over 9 bases. The CDR3 runs 18 residues. Germline V gene lookup returns CDR1 MGHRA and CDR2 YSYEKL. The V and J ends lost 0 bases and 6 bases, in that order; junction bases with no gene match: 14. The CDR3 coding sequence is TGCGCCAGCAGCCAAGATGGGCGCGGGGGGGCAGGTTCAAAGACCCAGTACTTC. It encodes CASSQDGRGGAGSKTQYF.

There are a few counts of this clone. The genes are TRBV15 and TRBJ2-3, with 13 nucleotides matching TRBD2. This CDR3 is 17 amino acids long. V trimming: 3 bases; J trimming: 1 base; junction bases outside the gene matches: 4. Germline assignment: CDR1 LNHNV and CDR2 YYDKDF (reference sequence). The CDR3 reads CATSSILAGGRTDTQYF. CDR3 bases: TGTGCCACCAGCAGCATACTAGCGGGGGGGCGCACAGATACGCAGTATTTT.

This chain links TRBV19 with TRBJ2-7; D not resolved. CDR1 and CDR2 from the germline V gene are LNHDA and SQIVND (reference sequence). Trimming cost V 6 bases and J 0 bases, with 12 bases left between them. The CDR3 runs to 14 residues. CDR3 sequence reads: CASSPMGASYEQYF. For the CDR3, the DNA is TGTGCCAGTAGCCCAATGGGCGCCTCCTACGAGCAGTACTTC.

The chain links TRBV7-3 to TRBJ2-3, with D possibly being TRBD2 (5 bases). The V end lost 5 bases, the J end lost 6 bases, and 15 bases lay between the germline ends. CDR1 is SGHTA, CDR2 FQGTGA, per germline. CDR3 length: 14 residues. CDR3 residues: CASSPRTGKDTQYF. The CDR3 DNA reads as TGTGCCAGCAGCCCCCGGACGGGAAAGGATACGCAGTATTTT.

V usage is TRBV9 and J usage is TRBJ1-5; tentatively, D is TRBD1 (6 bases). Per the germline V gene, CDR1 is SGDLS and CDR2 is YYNGEE. The CDR3 consists of 15 residues. Trimming removed 0 bases from V and 1 base from J, with 8 bases in between. DNA for the CDR3: TGTGCCAGCAGCGTAGACGGACAGAGCAATCAGCCCCAGCATTTT. This codes for CASSVDGQSNQPQHF.

The chain joins TRBV9 to TRBJ2-1, with TRBD2 matching 8 bases. CDR1 SGDLS and CDR2 YYNGEE come from the germline V gene. The V gene end was trimmed by 4 bases and the J gene end by 7 bases; junction bases not matched to a gene: 7. There are 14 residues in the CDR3. For the CDR3, the DNA is TGTGCCAGCAGCCCCACCGGGACTAGGAATGAGCAGTTCTTC. Translation: CASSPTGTRNEQFF. The full variable domain, in which reference TRBV9 and TRBJ2-1 provide the parts outside the CDR3, is DSGVTQTPKHLITATGQRVTLRCSPRSGDLSVYWYQQSLDQGLQFLIQYYNGEERAKGNILERFSAQQFPDLHSELNLSSLELGDSALYFCASSPTGTRNEQFFGPGTRLTVL.

This sequence joins TRBV19 and TRBJ1-1, with 8 bases fitting TRBD1. V was clipped by 4 bases and J by 3 bases; unmatched bases: 4. The CDR3 has 14 amino acids. Germline V gene data show CDR1 as LNHDA and CDR2 as SQIVND (reference sequence). CDR3 amino acids: CASSTAGGYTEAFF. DNA of the CDR3: TGTGCCAGTAGTACCGCAGGGGGCTACACTGAAGCTTTCTTT.

V is TRBV5-6 and J is TRBJ1-1; TRBD1 aligns across 9 bases. Trimming at V came to 3 bases and at J to 1 base, leaving 4 bases not matched to a gene. The CDR3 spans 15 residues. Germline V gene sequence: CDR1 SGHDT, CDR2 YYEEEE. The CDR3 sequence: CASSYRDRENTEAFF. The CDR3 DNA reads as TGTGCCAGCAGCTACCGGGACAGGGAGAACACTGAAGCTTTCTTT.

The genes are TRBV7-9 and TRBJ1-5; TRBD1 aligns across 9 bases. Germline V gene sequence: CDR1 SEHNR, CDR2 FQNEAQ (reference sequence). Germline trimming cut 5 bases from V and 4 bases from J; bases unmatched to any gene: 6. CDR3 length equals 15 residues. CDR3 residues: CASSPDGTGNQPQHF. DNA for the CDR3: TGTGCCAGCAGCCCCGACGGGACAGGGAATCAGCCCCAGCATTTT.

This clone was observed a single time. This chain links TRBV7-9 with TRBJ1-2; 7 bases are shared with TRBD1. The V gene end was trimmed by 5 bases and the J gene end by 7 bases; junction bases not matched to a gene: 16. The CDR3 covers 16 residues. Germline V gene data show CDR1 as SEHNR and CDR2 as FQNEAQ (reference sequence). CDR3 nucleotide sequence: TGTGCCAGCAGCGAATCCGACAGGGACGGATTTGGTGGCTACACCTTC. This gives the protein CASSESDRDGFGGYTF.

The chain employs TRBV2 and TRBJ2-5; 8 positions match TRBD1. Trimming removed 11 bases from V and 1 base from J; junction bases left unmatched: 6. The germline V gene has CDR1 SNHLY and CDR2 FYNNEI. The CDR3 runs to 13 residues. Here the CDR3 DNA reads TGTGCCTCGGACAGGGTACCCCAAGAGACCCAGTACTTC. This translates into CASDRVPQETQYF.